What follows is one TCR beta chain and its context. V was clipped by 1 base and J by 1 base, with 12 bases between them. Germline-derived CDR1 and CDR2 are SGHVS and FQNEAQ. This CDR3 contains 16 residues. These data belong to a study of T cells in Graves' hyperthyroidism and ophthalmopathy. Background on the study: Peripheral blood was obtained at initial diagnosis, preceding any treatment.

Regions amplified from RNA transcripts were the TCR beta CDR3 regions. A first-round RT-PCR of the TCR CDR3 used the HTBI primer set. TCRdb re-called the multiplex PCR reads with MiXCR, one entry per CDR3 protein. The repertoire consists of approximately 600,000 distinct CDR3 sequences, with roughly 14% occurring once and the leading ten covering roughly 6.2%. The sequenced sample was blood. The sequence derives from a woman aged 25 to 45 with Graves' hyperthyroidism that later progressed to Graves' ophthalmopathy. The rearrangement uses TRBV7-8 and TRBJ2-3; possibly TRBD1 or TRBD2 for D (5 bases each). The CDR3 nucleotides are TGTGCCAGCAGCTTAGTCGCGCGAGGGGGCACAGATACGCAGTATTTT. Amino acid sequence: CASSLVARGGTDTQYF.